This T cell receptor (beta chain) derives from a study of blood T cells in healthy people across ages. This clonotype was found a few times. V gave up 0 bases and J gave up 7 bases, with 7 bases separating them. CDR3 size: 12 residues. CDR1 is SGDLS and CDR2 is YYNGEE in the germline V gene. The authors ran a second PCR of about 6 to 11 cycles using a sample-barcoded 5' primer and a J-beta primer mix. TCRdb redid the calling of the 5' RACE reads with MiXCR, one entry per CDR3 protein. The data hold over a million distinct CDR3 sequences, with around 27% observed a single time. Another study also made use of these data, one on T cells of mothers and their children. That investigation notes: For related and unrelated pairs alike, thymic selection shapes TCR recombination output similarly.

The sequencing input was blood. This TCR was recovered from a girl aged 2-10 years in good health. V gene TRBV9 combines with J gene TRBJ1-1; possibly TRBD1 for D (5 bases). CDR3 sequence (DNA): TGTGCCAGCAGCGTAGGGACAAGTGAAGCTTTCTTT. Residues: CASSVGTSEAFF.